The sequence of this T cell receptor (beta chain) was determined in a study of blood T cells in healthy people across ages. Study-level points and caveats: Among T cells, TCR beta diversity per million cells dropped roughly linearly as age rose. When one million T cells were used, diversity estimates were thought to be underestimates. Unsorted PBMC input precluded a conclusive naive versus antigen-experienced comparison.

As concerns this clonotype: The antigen is unknown.

A second PCR, run for about 7 to 11 cycles, used a sample-barcoded 5' primer plus a J-beta primer mix. TCRdb called the 5' RACE reads again in MiXCR, with one record for every CDR3 protein. The data show approximately 820,000 distinct CDR3 sequences, 40% to 50% seen once. The sample providers were healthy Caucasian people from Russia, aged roughly 6 to 90. CDR3 size: 13 residues. Germline values: CDR1 KGHSH, CDR2 LQKENI. Trimming shortened V by 6 bases and J by 5 bases, and 11 bases separated the two germline ends. Sequenced material: blood. The sequence was obtained from a man in his 60s in good health. The chain links TRBV18 to TRBJ2-4; D is perhaps TRBD1 or TRBD2 (5 bases each). In DNA form, the CDR3 reads TGTGCCAGCTCTACCGGGACGGAAAACATTCAGTACTTC. Its translation: CASSTGTENIQYF.